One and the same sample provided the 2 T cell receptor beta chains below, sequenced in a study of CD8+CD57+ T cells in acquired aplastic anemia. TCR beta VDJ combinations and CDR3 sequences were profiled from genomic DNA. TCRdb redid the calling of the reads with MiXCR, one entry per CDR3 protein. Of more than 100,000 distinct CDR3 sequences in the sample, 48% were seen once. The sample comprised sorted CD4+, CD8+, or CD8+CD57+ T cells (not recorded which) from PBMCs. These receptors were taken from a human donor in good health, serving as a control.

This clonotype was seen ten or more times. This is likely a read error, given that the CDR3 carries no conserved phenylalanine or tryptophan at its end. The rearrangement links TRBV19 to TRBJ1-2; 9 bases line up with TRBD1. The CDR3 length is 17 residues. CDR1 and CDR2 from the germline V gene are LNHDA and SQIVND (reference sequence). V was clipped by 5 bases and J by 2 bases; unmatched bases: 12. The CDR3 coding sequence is TGTGCCAGTAGTTCCGGACAGGGGCGGGCCCTAAACTATGGCTACACCTCC. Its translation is CASSSGQGRALNYGYTS.

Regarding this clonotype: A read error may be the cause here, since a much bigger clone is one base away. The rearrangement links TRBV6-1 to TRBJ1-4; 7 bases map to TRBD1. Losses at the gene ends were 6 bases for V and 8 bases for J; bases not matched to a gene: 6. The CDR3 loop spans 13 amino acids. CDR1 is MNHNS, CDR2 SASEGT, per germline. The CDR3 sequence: CASRGQSREKLFF. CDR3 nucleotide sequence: TGTGCCAGCAGGGGACAGAGTAGGGAAAAACTGTTTTTT.